There are many counts of the clone carrying this T cell receptor (beta chain). Antigen: not known. Amplification targeted TCR beta CDR3 regions from RNA transcripts. The study used the HTBI primer set for a first-round RT-PCR of the TCR CDR3. TCRdb ran MiXCR on the multiplex PCR reads and lists one entry per CDR3 protein. The sample consists of 110,000 to 150,000 distinct CDR3 sequences, 22% of them appearing once. The record originates from a study of T cells in Graves' hyperthyroidism and ophthalmopathy. Whole-study context: Blood was drawn when the patient was first diagnosed and still untreated. Study-wide findings and caveats: Stable hyperthyroidism was told apart from ophthalmopathy by a model built on 13 V-J features. Blood held most thyroid clonotypes expanded above 0.001 frequency.

V dropped 7 bases and J dropped 5 bases, with 14 bases sitting between them. The CDR3 sequence is 13 residues long. In germline, CDR1 is MDHEN, CDR2 SYDVKM. Using approximately 10 ml of fresh peripheral blood, PBMCs were prepared. The sequencing input was blood. The sequence came from a woman in her 50s with Graves' hyperthyroidism that later progressed to Graves' ophthalmopathy. The chain recombines TRBV28 with TRBJ1-2; no clear D. This CDR3 is CASNQQPAYGYTF. For the CDR3, the DNA is TGTGCCAGCAACCAGCAGCCCGCTTATGGCTACACCTTC.